This passage covers 8 T cell receptor beta chains from one sample sequenced in a study of T-cell reconstitution after alpha-beta-depleted transplantation in children. This sample's TCRbeta library carried unique molecular identifier barcodes. One entry per CDR3 protein results from TCRdb running MiXCR on the PCR reads. The table has 250,000 to 350,000 distinct CDR3 sequences, 9.9% seen once. Sequenced material: PBMCs from the stem cell graft donor, taken from the stem cell graft. The receptor set was obtained from a human donor who donated a stem cell graft to a child with SCID.

This clonotype showed up just a few times. The CDR3 loop is CASSTGGGGSGELFF. The CDR3 region has the DNA TGTGCCAGCAGTACAGGAGGGGGAGGAAGCGGGGAGCTGTTTTTT. The rearrangement joins TRBV12-3 or TRBV12-4 to TRBJ2-2, with D possibly being TRBD1 or TRBD2 (6 bases each). V lost 5 bases to trimming and J lost 7 bases, with 17 bases between them. This CDR3 spans 15 amino acids.

This rearrangement joins TRBV18 to TRBJ1-1; the D gene is possibly TRBD1 (5 bases). Germline CDR1 KGHSH, CDR2 LQKENI. The CDR3 loop spans 16 amino acids. Trimming took 0 bases from V and 1 from J, leaving 12 bases between them. CDR3 DNA: TGTGCCAGCTCACCACCCGGGGGACGGCCGAACACTGAAGCTTTCTTT. As protein: CASSPPGGRPNTEAFF.

V and J are TRBV5-1 and TRBJ2-2, with 9 bases matching TRBD1. The CDR3 loop spans 15 amino acids. The junction had 8 bases not matched to a gene; V was cut back by 4 bases and J by 7 bases. CDR1 is SGHRS and CDR2 is YFSETQ in the germline V gene. This CDR3 reads CASSMGQGSSGELFF. CDR3 DNA sequence: TGCGCCAGCAGCATGGGACAGGGCAGTAGCGGGGAGCTGTTTTTT.

In regard to this clonotype: One junction end does not reproduce the germline sequence, and a read error may be involved. V usage is TRBV5-1 and J usage is TRBJ2-3; no reliable D call. Germline loops: CDR1 SGHRS, CDR2 YFSETQ. CDR3 length: 14 residues. CDR3: CDSSLALASDTQYF. DNA for the CDR3: TGCGACAGCAGCTTGGCCCTGGCTTCCGATACGCAGTATTTT.

This clonotype has more than one count but fewer than ten. The chain recombines TRBV3-1 with TRBJ2-1, with 7 bases that match TRBD2. In germline, CDR1 is LGHDT, CDR2 YNNKEL (reference sequence). Trimming took 1 base from V and 0 from J; bases not matched to a gene: 0. The CDR3 runs 15 residues. CDR3 DNA: TGTGCCAGCAGCCAAGGGGGGGGCTCCTACAATGAGCAGTTCTTC. Translating gives CASSQGGGSYNEQFF.

This clonotype was seen only a few times. The chain is built from TRBV12-3 or TRBV12-4 and TRBJ2-1, with 10 bases lining up with TRBD2. The CDR3 has 20 residues. V lost 5 bases, J lost 0 bases, and 16 bases stayed unmatched. The CDR3 reads CASSSPIAGGLQSSYNEQFF. The CDR3 DNA follows: TGTGCCAGCAGTAGCCCCATAGCGGGGGGTTTACAAAGCTCCTACAATGAGCAGTTCTTC.

This clonotype was seen a few times. This chain links TRBV12-3 or TRBV12-4 with TRBJ1-1; no definite D call. V was cut by 5 bases and J by 6 bases, with 10 bases left in between. The CDR3 sequence is 12 residues long. CDR3 bases: TGTGCCAGCAGTGGAGGGAGGGCTGAAGCTTTCTTT. As protein: CASSGGRAEAFF.

The rearrangement uses TRBV27 and TRBJ2-2; 8 bases are shared with TRBD2. This CDR3 contains 14 residues. Per germline, CDR1 MNHEY and CDR2 SMNVEV (reference sequence). V shed 6 bases, J shed 7 bases, and the junction held 7 bases outside the gene matches. CDR3 DNA sequence: TGTGCCAGCAGCCCAACGGGGGGGCGCGGGGAGCTGTTTTTT. Protein: CASSPTGGRGELFF.